The rows below give T cell receptor beta chains drawn from one sample of a study of human T cells and chemical hapten exposure. MiXCR, run by TCRdb on the RACE reads, gives a single entry per CDR3 protein. The sample has 100,000 or so distinct CDR3 sequences; about 9.3% are singletons. The sequenced sample was whole blood, obtained in connection with sensitization to the hapten diphenylcyclopropenone (DPC). The receptors originated from a woman in her forties with alopecia areata. Some clones in this sample may be carry-over from other donors' samples. The CDR3 runs from the conserved cysteine through the conserved F or W. Each record gives: clone size, J gene, CDR3 length, V gene, D gene, CDR3 protein, CDR3 DNA. The D gene is left open where the match is weak. Expanded clones get a size class; other rows say once, few or many, or leave the size out.

>.|TRBJ1-5|15|TRBV29-1|TRBD1
CSVRTGAIGNQPQHF
TGCAGCGTTAGGACAGGGGCCATCGGGAATCAGCCCCAGCATTTT
>.|TRBJ2-1|15|TRBV5-1|TRBD2
CASSLVLAGNNEQFF
TGCGCCAGCAGCTTGGTACTAGCGGGAAACAATGAGCAGTTCTTC
>many|TRBJ2-3|14|TRBV20-1|TRBD2
CSAGLAGITDTQYF
TGCAGTGCTGGACTAGCGGGAATCACAGATACGCAGTATTTT
>.|TRBJ1-6|16|TRBV20-1|.
CSASERSGRSNSPLHF
TGCAGTGCTAGTGAGAGGTCGGGACGGTCAAATTCACCCCTCCACTTT
>.|TRBJ2-1|17|TRBV9|TRBD2
CASSVADSGTSGALQFF
TGTGCCAGCAGCGTAGCTGATTCCGGGACTAGCGGGGCCCTGCAGTTCTTC
>many|TRBJ1-2|16|TRBV7-2|TRBD1
CASSLEAQGRGYGYTF
TGTGCCAGCAGCTTGGAAGCACAGGGGAGGGGGTATGGCTACACCTTC
>many|TRBJ2-1|17|TRBV9|.
CASSPPPANGRYNEQFF
TGTGCCAGCAGCCCTCCCCCCGCAAACGGCCGCTACAATGAGCAGTTCTTC
>many|TRBJ2-5|16|TRBV4-3|.
CASSQAPAGRQETQYF
TGCGCCAGCAGCCAAGCCCCGGCAGGGCGCCAAGAGACCCAGTACTTC
>many|TRBJ2-7|13|TRBV20-1|TRBD2
CSASPGGGSEQYF
TGCAGTGCTAGTCCGGGGGGGGGAAGCGAGCAGTACTTC
>.|TRBJ1-2|15|TRBV4-1|.
CASSQPSAVIYGYTF
TGCGCCAGCAGCCAACCCTCGGCCGTCATCTATGGCTACACCTTC
>.|TRBJ2-2|13|TRBV6-4|.
CASSMESTGELFF
TGTGCCAGCAGTATGGAGAGCACCGGGGAGCTGTTTTTT
>.|TRBJ1-5|15|TRBV15|.
CATSRGVNANQPQHF
TGTGCCACCAGCAGGGGGGTGAATGCCAATCAGCCCCAGCATTTT
>few|TRBJ2-1|19|TRBV7-2|TRBD1
CASSRGQGISRGPGNEQFF
TGTGCCAGCAGCCGCGGACAGGGGATATCGAGAGGGCCAGGGAATGAGCAGTTCTTC
>few|TRBJ2-6|13|TRBV29-1|.
CSVPLAGANVLTF
TGCAGCGTCCCCTTAGCCGGGGCCAACGTCCTGACTTTC
>few|TRBJ2-3|15|TRBV7-2|.
CASSPGQRGADTQYF
TGTGCCAGCAGCCCGGGCCAAAGGGGGGCAGATACGCAGTATTTT
>.|TRBJ2-5|11|TRBV2|.
CASSAERAQYF
TGTGCCAGCAGTGCGGAGCGCGCCCAGTACTTC
>.|TRBJ2-2|18|TRBV4-2|.
CASSQDSGGWGNTGELFF
TGTGCCAGCAGCCAAGATAGCGGCGGCTGGGGAAACACCGGGGAGCTGTTTTTT
>.|TRBJ1-5|15|TRBV18|.
CASSLGGTRHIPQHF
TGTGCCAGCTCACTGGGAGGCACGCGACATATTCCCCAGCATTTT
>.|TRBJ1-1|12|TRBV27|.
CASIGGGTEAFF
TGTGCCAGCATTGGGGGTGGCACTGAAGCTTTCTTT
>many|TRBJ1-5|13|TRBV5-4|.
CASSLDLYQPQHF
TGTGCCAGCAGCTTGGACCTGTATCAGCCCCAGCATTTT
>many|TRBJ2-3|13|TRBV3-1|.
CASSQTLTDTQYF
TGTGCCAGCAGCCAAACCCTCACAGATACGCAGTATTTT
>many|TRBJ2-2|17|TRBV7-3|TRBD1
CASSLFPGQGDTGELFF
TGTGCCAGCAGCTTGTTTCCGGGACAGGGGGACACCGGGGAGCTGTTTTTT
>.|TRBJ2-2|17|TRBV4-3|TRBD1
CASSQDAGTANTGELFF
TGCGCCAGCAGCCAAGACGCCGGGACAGCGAACACCGGGGAGCTGTTTTTT
>.|TRBJ1-5|13|TRBV28|.
CASRDSLDQPQHF
TGTGCCAGCAGGGACAGTCTTGATCAGCCCCAGCATTTT
>few|TRBJ1-4|15|TRBV10-3|.
CAISEAGPNNEKLFF
TGTGCCATCAGTGAGGCGGGACCGAATAATGAAAAACTGTTTTTT
>few|TRBJ2-3|15|TRBV11-1|TRBD1
CASTPGTGITDTQYF
TGTGCCAGCACTCCCGGGACAGGGATCACAGATACGCAGTATTTT
>.|TRBJ1-1|12|TRBV29-1|.
CSAGSPNTEAFF
TGCAGCGCTGGGTCACCGAACACTGAAGCTTTCTTT
>.|TRBJ1-6|14|TRBV21-1|.
CASVPGRHNSPLHF
TGTGCCAGCGTCCCGGGACGTCATAATTCACCCCTCCACTTT
>many|TRBJ2-4|19|TRBV6-1|.
CASRPLLGGGTQTKNIQYF
TGTGCCAGCAGGCCCCTTTTGGGGGGAGGAACCCAGACCAAAAACATTCAGTACTTC
>.|TRBJ2-1|12|TRBV20-1|.
CSASGSGNEQFF
TGCAGTGCTAGCGGATCGGGGAATGAGCAGTTCTTC
>few|TRBJ2-3|13|TRBV6-1|.
CASSEAQVDTQYF
TGTGCCAGCAGTGAAGCGCAGGTGGATACGCAGTATTTT
>many|TRBJ1-2|13|TRBV2|.
CASSRTENYGYTF
TGTGCCAGCAGTCGCACTGAGAACTATGGCTACACCTTC
>many|TRBJ2-1|12|TRBV11-2|.
CASSLGPNEQFF
TGTGCCAGCAGCTTAGGGCCCAATGAGCAGTTCTTC
>many|TRBJ2-7|16|TRBV7-2|TRBD2
CASSLSGGRPTYEQYF
TGTGCCAGCAGCTTATCAGGCGGGAGGCCAACCTACGAGCAGTACTTC
>many|TRBJ2-1|14|TRBV28|.
CASRPGTPYNEQFF
TGTGCCAGCAGGCCGGGAACACCCTACAATGAGCAGTTCTTC
>.|TRBJ2-3|14|TRBV18|.
CASSRGQYTDTQYF
TGTGCCAGCTCCCGCGGACAGTACACAGATACGCAGTATTTT
>many|TRBJ2-4|18|TRBV7-2|TRBD1
CASSQGDSAWVTKNIQYF
TGTGCCAGCAGCCAGGGGGACAGTGCGTGGGTAACCAAAAACATTCAGTACTTC
>many|TRBJ2-5|14|TRBV28|.
CASSLLGEVETQYF
TGTGCCAGCAGTTTATTGGGGGAGGTAGAGACCCAGTACTTC
>few|TRBJ2-4|15|TRBV6-5|.
CASSYSGNSVDIQYF
TGTGCCAGCAGTTACTCTGGAAATAGCGTGGACATTCAGTACTTC
>few|TRBJ2-7|14|TRBV3-1|TRBD2
CASSRRERVYEQYF
TGTGCCAGCAGCAGGCGGGAGCGGGTCTACGAGCAGTACTTC
>.|TRBJ2-5|17|TRBV7-2|TRBD1
CASSPPRQGSIQETQYF
TGTGCCAGCAGCCCCCCTAGACAGGGGTCGATACAAGAGACCCAGTACTTC
>few|TRBJ1-2|17|TRBV20-1|TRBD1
CSARLPGWAGGHYGYTF
TGCAGTGCTAGACTCCCGGGGTGGGCAGGGGGACACTATGGCTACACCTTC
>.|TRBJ2-3|13|TRBV20-1|TRBD1
CSARGQGPDTQYF
TGCAGTGCTAGGGGACAGGGACCGGATACGCAGTATTTT
>few|TRBJ2-2|15|TRBV6-6|TRBD1
CASSYISGGEGELFF
TGTGCCAGCAGTTATATATCAGGGGGCGAAGGGGAGCTGTTTTTT
>.|TRBJ1-1|14|TRBV6-5|.
CASSETVPGAEAFF
TGTGCCAGCAGTGAAACAGTACCGGGGGCTGAAGCTTTCTTT
>few|TRBJ2-3|13|TRBV20-1|TRBD1
CSTNRGRGSTQYF
TGCAGTACGAACAGGGGGCGCGGGTCGACGCAGTATTTT